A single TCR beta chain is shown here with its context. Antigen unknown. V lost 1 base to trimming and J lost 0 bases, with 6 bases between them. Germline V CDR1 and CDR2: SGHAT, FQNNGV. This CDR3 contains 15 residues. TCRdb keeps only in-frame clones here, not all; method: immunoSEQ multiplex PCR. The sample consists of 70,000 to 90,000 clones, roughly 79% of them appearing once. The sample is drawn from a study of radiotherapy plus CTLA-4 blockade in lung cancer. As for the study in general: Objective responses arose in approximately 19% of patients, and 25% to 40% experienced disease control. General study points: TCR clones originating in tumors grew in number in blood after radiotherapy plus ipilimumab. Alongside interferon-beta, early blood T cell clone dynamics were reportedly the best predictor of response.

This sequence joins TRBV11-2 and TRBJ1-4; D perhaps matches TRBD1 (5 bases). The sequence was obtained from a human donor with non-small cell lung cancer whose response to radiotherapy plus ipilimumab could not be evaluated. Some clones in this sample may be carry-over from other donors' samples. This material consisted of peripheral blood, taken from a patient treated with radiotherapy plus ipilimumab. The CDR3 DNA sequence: TGTGCCAGCAGCTTAGGCAGGGCAACTAATGAAAAACTGTTTTTT. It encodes CASSLGRATNEKLFF.